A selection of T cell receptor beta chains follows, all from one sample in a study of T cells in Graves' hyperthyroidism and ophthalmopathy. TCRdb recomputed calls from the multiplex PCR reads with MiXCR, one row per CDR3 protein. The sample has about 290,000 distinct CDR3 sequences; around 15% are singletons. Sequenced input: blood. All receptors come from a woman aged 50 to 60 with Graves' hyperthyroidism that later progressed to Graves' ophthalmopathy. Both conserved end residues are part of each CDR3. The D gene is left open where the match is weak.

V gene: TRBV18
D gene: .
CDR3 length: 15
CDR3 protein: CASSPVGQIGYGYTF

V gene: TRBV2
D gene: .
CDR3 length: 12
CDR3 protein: CASSTDWKPQHF

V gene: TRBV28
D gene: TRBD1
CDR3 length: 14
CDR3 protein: CASSLDRDNEKLFF

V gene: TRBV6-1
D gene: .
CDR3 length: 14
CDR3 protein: CASSPNGRDNEQFF

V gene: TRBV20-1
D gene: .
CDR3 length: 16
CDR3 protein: CSAGQLQGASNQPQHF

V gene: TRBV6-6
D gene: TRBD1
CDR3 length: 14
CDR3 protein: CASSYFGTVDGYTF

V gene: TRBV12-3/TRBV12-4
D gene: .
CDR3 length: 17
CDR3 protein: CASSFLSMLYGAAEQFF

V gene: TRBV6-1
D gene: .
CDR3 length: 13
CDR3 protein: CASVGGPVGELFF

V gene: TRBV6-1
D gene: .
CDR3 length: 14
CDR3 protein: CASSEAGGSTEAFF

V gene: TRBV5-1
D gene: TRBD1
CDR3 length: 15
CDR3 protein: CASSLGQGIHNEQFF

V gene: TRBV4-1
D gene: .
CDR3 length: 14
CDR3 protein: CASSQITKTGELFF

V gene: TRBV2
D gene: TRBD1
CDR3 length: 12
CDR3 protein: CASSTGDGGYTF

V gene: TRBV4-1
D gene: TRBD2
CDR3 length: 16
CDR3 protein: CASSHPAGEGSDTQYF

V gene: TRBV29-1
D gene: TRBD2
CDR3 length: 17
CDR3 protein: CSVEGGLAGGPSYEQYF

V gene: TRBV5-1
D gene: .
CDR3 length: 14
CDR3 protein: CASSLAGGSGRQYF

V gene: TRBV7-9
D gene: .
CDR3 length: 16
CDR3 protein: CASSLERQRAKNIQYF

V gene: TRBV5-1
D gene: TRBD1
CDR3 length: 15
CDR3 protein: CASSSGTGSIYEQYF

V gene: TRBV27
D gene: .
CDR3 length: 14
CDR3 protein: CASSLWGGSGTQYF

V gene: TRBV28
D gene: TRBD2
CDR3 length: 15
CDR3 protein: CASSGTSGSYNEQFF

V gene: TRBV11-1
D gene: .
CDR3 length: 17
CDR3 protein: CASSSTPKGWGNTEAFF

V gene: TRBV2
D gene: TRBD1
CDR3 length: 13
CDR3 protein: CASRDRAPGELFF

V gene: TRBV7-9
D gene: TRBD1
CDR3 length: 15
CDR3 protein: CASSRHGQDGYGYTF

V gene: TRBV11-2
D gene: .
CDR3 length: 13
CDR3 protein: CASSAGINTEAFF

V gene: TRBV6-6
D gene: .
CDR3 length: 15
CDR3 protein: CASSYVVRGSDTQYF

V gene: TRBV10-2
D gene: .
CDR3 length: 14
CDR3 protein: CATFDGGGNEKLFF

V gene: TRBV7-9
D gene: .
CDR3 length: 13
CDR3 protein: CASSLAWSYEQYF

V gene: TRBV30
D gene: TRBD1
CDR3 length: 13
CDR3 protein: CAWATGVGNIQYF

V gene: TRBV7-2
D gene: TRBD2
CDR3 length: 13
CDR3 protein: CASSYGLVDEQFF

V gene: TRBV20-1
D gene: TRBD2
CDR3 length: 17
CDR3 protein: CSARGPGLAGDTDTQYF

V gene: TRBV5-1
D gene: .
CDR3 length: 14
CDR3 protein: CASSLQGTGDGYTF

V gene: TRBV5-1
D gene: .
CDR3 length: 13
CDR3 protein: CASSLEPLGGYTF

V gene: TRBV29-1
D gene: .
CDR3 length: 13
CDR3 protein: CSVDGGFTDTQYF

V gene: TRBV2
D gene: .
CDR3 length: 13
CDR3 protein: CASSWEISYEQYF

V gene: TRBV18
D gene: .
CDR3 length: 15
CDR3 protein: CASSPASGNTDTQYF

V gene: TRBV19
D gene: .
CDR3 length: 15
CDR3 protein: CASRSRVFTNTEAFF